This T cell receptor beta chain emerged from a study of long-term antiretroviral therapy in people with HIV. Runs used v3.0 of the immunoSEQ assay and were done at survey level. The data were produced by immunoSEQ multiplex PCR, yet TCRdb's version contains in-frame clones alone and is incomplete. In the table there are about 30,000 clones, approximately 91% of which are singletons. Trimming took off 3 bases at V and 0 bases at J, with 18 bases between the two ends. CDR3 length: 17 amino acids. This material consisted of unsorted PBMCs, taken about 5 years before starting antiretroviral therapy. The chain couples TRBV5-3 to TRBJ1-2; D is possibly TRBD1 (6 bases). TRBV5-3 is sorted into the ORF group, with uncertain function. This TCR derives from a man between 50 and 59 years old with HIV. This CDR3 reads CARSSRGRGLTNYGYTF. The CDR3 region has the DNA TGTGCCAGAAGCTCCCGGGGCAGGGGCCTTACTAACTATGGCTACACCTTC.